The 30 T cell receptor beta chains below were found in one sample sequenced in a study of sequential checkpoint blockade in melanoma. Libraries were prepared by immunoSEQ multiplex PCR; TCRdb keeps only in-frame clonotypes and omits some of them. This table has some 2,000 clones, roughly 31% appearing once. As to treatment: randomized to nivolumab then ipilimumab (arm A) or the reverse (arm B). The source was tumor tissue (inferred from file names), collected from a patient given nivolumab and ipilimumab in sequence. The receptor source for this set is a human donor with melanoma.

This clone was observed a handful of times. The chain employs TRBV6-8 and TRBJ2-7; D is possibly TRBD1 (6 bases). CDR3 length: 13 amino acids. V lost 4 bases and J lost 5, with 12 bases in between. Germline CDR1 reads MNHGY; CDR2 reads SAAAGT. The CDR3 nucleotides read TGTGCCAGCAGTTTGGACAGTAGCAACGAGCAGTACTTC. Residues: CASSLDSSNEQYF.

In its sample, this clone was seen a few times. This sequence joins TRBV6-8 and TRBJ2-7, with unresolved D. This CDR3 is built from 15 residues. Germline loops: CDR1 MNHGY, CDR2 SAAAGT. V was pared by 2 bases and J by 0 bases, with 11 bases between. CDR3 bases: TGTGCCAGCAGTTACCACGGATCAGGCTCCTACGAGCAGTACTTC. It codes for CASSYHGSGSYEQYF.

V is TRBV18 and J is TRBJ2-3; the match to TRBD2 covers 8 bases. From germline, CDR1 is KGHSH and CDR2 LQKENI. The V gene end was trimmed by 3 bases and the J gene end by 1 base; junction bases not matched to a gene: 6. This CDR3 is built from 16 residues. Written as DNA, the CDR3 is TGTGCCAGCTCACCCTCGGCGGGAGGTGGCACAGATACGCAGTATTTT. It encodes CASSPSAGGGTDTQYF.

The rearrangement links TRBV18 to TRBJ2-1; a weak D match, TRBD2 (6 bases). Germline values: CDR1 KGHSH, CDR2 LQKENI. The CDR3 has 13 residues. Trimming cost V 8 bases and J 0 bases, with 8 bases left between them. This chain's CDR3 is CASRGSSYNEQFF. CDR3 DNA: TGTGCCAGCCGGGGGAGCTCCTACAATGAGCAGTTCTTC.

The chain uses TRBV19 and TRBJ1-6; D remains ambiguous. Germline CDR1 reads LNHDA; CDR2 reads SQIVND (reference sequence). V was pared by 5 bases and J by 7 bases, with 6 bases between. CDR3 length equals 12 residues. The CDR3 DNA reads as TGTGCCAGTAGTTCACGGAATTCACCCCTCCACTTT. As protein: CASSSRNSPLHF.

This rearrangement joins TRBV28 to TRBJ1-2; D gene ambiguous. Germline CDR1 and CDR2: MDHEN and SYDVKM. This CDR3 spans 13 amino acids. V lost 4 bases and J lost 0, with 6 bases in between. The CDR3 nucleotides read TGTGCCAGCAGTTCCGTAGCTAACTATGGCTACACCTTC. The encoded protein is CASSSVANYGYTF.

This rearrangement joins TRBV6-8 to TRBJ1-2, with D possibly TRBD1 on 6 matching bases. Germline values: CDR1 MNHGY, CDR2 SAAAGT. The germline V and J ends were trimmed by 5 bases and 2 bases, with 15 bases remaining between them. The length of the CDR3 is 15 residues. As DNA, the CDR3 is TGTGCCAGCAGTGCCCGGACAGATGGAAACTATGGCTACACCTTC. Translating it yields CASSARTDGNYGYTF.

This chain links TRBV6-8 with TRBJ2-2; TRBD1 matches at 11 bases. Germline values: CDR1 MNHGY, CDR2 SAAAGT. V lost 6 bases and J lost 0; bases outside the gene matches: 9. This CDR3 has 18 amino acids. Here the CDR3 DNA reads TGTGCCAGCAGCCGGGACAGGGGGTTGGTCGCGAACACCGGGGAGCTGTTTTTT. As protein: CASSRDRGLVANTGELFF.

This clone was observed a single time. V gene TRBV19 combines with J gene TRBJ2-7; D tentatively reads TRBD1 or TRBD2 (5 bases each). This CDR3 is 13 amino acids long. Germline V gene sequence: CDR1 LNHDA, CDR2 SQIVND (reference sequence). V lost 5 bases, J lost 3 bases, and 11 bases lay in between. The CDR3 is CASSPPGLYEQYF. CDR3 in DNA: TGTGCCAGTAGTCCACCGGGGCTCTACGAGCAGTACTTC.

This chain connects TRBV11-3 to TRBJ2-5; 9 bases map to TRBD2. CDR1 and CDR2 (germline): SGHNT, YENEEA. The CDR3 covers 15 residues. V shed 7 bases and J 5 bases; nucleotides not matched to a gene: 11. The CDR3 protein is CASNTAGGGWETQYF. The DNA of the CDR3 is TGTGCCAGCAACACCGCGGGAGGGGGCTGGGAGACCCAGTACTTC.

The CDR3 region is CASSVARAEAFF. The CDR3 DNA sequence: TGTGCCAGCAGCGTAGCTCGCGCTGAAGCTTTCTTT. The genes are TRBV9 and TRBJ1-1; the D is unclear. The V end was cut by 0 bases, the J end by 6 bases, with 6 bases between. Per germline, CDR1 SGDLS and CDR2 YYNGEE. The CDR3 is 12 residues long.

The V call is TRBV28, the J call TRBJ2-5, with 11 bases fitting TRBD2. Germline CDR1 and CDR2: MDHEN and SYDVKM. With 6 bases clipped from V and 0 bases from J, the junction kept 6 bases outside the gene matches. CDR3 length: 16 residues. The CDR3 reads CASRAGTSGYQETQYF. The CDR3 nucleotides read TGTGCCAGCAGGGCCGGGACTAGCGGTTACCAAGAGACCCAGTACTTC. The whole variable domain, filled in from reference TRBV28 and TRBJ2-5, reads DVKVTQSSRYLVKRTGEKVFLECVQDMDHENMFWYRQDPGLGLRLIYFSYDVKMKEKGDIPEGYSVSREKKERFSLILESASTNQTSMYLCASRAGTSGYQETQYFGPGTRLLVL.

The CDR3 DNA sequence: TGTGCCAGTACCTGGGGCAGGGGGAATTCACCCCTCCACTTT. Translation gives CASTWGRGNSPLHF. The chain carries TRBV19 and TRBJ1-6; 7 nucleotides align to TRBD1. V shed 7 bases, J shed 7 bases, and the junction held 7 bases outside the gene matches. The CDR3 has 14 amino acids. The germline gives CDR1 LNHDA, CDR2 SQIVND (reference sequence). Supplemented by reference TRBV19 and TRBJ1-6, the full variable domain reads DGGITQSPKYLFRKEGQNVTLSCEQNLNHDAMYWYRQDPGQGLRLIYYSQIVNDFQKGDIAEGYSVSREKKESFPLTVTSAQKNPTAFYLCASTWGRGNSPLHFGNGTRLTVT.

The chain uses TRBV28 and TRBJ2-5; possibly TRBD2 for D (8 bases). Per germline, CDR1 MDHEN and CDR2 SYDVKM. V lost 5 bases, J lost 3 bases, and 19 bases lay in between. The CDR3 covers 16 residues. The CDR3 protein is CASSPGGGQRKETQYF. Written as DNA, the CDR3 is TGTGCCAGCAGTCCCGGGGGGGGACAGAGGAAAGAGACCCAGTACTTC.

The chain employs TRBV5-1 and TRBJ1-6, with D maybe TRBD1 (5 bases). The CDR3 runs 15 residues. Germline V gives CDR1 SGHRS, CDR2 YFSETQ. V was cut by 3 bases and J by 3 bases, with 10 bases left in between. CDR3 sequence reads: CASSSQGGYNSPLHF. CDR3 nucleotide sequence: TGCGCCAGCAGCTCCCAGGGAGGCTATAATTCACCCCTCCACTTT.

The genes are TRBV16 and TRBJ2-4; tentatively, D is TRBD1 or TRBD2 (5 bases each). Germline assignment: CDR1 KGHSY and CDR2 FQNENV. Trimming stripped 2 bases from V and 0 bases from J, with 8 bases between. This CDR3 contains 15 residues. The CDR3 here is CASSQQGVAKNIQYF. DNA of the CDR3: TGTGCCAGCAGCCAACAGGGAGTAGCCAAAAACATTCAGTACTTC. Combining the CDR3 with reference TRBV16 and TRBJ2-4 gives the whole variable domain GEEVAQTPKHLVRGEGQKAKLYCAPIKGHSYVFWYQQVLKNEFKFLISFQNENVFDETGMPKERFSAKCLPNSPCSLEIQATKLEDSAVYFCASSQQGVAKNIQYFGAGTRLSVL.

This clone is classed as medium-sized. CDR3 sequence (DNA): TGTGCCAGCAAACCAGTTCCTAGCACAGATACGCAGTATTTT. It specifies CASKPVPSTDTQYF. The chain employs TRBV11-3 and TRBJ2-3; the D is unclear. The CDR3 runs 14 residues. V lost 7 bases to trimming and J lost 0 bases, with 11 bases between them. Germline CDR1 is SGHNT and CDR2 is YENEEA.

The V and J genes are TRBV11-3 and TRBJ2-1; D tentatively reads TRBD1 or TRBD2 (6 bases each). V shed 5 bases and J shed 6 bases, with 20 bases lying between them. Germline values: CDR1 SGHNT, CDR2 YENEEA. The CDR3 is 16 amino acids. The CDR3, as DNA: TGTGCCAGCAGCCCGGGGGCGACTATGCTGGGCAATGAGCAGTTCTTC. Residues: CASSPGATMLGNEQFF.

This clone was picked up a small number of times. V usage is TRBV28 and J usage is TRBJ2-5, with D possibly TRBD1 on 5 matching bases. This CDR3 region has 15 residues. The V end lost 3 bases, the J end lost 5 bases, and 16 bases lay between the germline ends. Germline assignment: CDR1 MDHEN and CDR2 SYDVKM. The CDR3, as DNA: TGTGCCAGCAGTTTGAAGGTCAGGGTTTACGAGACCCAGTACTTC. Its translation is CASSLKVRVYETQYF. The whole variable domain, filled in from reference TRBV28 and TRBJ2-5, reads DVKVTQSSRYLVKRTGEKVFLECVQDMDHENMFWYRQDPGLGLRLIYFSYDVKMKEKGDIPEGYSVSREKKERFSLILESASTNQTSMYLCASSLKVRVYETQYFGPGTRLLVL.

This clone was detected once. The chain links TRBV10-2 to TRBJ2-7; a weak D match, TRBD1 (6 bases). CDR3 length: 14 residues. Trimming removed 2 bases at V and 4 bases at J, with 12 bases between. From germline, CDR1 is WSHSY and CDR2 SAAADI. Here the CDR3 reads CASSEASQGYEQYF. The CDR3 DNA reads TGCGCCAGCAGTGAGGCATCACAGGGTTACGAGCAGTACTTC.

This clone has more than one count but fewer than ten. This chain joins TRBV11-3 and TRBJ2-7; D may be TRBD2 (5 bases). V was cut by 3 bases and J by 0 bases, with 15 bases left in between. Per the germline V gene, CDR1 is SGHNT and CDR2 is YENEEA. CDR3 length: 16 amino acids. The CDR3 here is CASSLYPLGVSYEQYF. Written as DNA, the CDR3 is TGTGCCAGCAGCTTGTATCCCCTCGGGGTCTCCTACGAGCAGTACTTC. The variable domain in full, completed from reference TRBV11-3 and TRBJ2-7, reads EAGVVQSPRYKIIEKKQPVAFWCNPISGHNTLYWYLQNLGQGPELLIRYENEEAVDDSQLPKDRFSAERLKGVDSTLKIQPAELGDSAVYLCASSLYPLGVSYEQYFGPGTRLTVT.

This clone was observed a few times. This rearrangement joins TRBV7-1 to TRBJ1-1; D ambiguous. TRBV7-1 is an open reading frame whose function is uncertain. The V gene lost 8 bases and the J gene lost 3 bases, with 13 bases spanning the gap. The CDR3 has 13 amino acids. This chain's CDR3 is CASSRSLDTEAFF. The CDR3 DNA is TGTGCCAGCTCTCGGAGCCTAGACACTGAAGCTTTCTTT.

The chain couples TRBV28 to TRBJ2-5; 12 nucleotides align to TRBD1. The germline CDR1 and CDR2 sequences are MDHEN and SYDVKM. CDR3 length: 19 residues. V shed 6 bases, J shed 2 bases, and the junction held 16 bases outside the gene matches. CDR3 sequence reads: CASSPSVGTGGLLQETQYF. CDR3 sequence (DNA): TGTGCCAGCAGCCCATCCGTGGGGACAGGGGGCCTCCTGCAAGAGACCCAGTACTTC.

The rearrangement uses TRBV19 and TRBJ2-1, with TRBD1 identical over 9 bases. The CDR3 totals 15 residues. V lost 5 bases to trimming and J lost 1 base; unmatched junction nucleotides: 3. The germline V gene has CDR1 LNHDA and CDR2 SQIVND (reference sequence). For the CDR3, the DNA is TGTGCCAGTAGTGAACAGGGGGCATCCTACAATGAGCAGTTCTTC. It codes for CASSEQGASYNEQFF.

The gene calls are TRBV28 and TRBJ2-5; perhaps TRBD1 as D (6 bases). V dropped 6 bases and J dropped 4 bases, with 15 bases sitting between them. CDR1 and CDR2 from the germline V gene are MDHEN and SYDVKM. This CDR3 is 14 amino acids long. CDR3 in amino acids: CASSRRGWTETQYF. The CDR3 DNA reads TGTGCCAGCAGCCGCAGGGGCTGGACAGAGACCCAGTACTTC.

CDR3 nucleotide sequence: TGTGCCAGCACCCGGCGGGGAACTAATGAAAAACTGTTTTTT. It codes for CASTRRGTNEKLFF. The rearrangement joins TRBV28 to TRBJ1-4; D ambiguous. The CDR3 covers 14 residues. In germline, CDR1 is MDHEN, CDR2 SYDVKM. Trimming took 7 bases from V and 1 from J, leaving 10 bases between them.

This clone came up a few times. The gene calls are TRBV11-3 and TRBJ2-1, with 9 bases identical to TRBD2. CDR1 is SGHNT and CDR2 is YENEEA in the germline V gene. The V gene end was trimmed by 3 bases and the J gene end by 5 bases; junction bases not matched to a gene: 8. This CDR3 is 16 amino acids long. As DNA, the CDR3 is TGTGCCAGCAGCTTCATCCTAGCGGGGAGGGACAATGAGCAGTTCTTC. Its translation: CASSFILAGRDNEQFF.

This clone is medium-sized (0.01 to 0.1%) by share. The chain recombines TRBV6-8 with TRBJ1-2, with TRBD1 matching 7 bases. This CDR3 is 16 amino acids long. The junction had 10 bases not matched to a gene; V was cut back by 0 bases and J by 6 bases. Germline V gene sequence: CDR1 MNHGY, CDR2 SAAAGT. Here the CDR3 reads CASSYSYEGGYDGYTF. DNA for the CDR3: TGTGCCAGCAGTTACTCTTACGAAGGGGGCTACGATGGCTACACCTTC.

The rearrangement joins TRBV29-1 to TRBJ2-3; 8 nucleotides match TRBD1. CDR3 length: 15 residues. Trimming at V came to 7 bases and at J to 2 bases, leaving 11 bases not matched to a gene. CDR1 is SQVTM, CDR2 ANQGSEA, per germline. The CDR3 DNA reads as TGCAGCGGAGAGAGGGGGACAGGATACACAGATACGCAGTATTTT. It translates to CSGERGTGYTDTQYF.

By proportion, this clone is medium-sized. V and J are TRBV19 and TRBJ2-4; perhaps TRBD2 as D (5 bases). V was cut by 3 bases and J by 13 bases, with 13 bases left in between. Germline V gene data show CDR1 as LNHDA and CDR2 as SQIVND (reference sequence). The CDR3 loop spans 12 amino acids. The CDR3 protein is CASSMGDEGQYF. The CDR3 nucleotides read TGTGCCAGTAGTATGGGTGATGAGGGACAGTACTTC.